Reported below is one T cell receptor beta chain. CDR1 and CDR2 (germline): SNHLY, FYNNEI. CDR3 length equals 12 residues. Trimming left V 5 bases short and J 8 bases short, with 12 bases between. Assay: immunoSEQ multiplex PCR; the TCRdb copy retains only in-frame clones and omits some. The table has about 180,000 clones, more than 70% seen once. The sample comes from a study of blood T cell repertoires in COVID-19. Study at large: The United States, Italy and Spain were the sources of the acute and convalescent COVID-19 samples.

The receptor's source is a man aged 35-49 years with active or convalescent COVID-19. The sequenced sample consisted of peripheral blood. This rearrangement joins TRBV2 to TRBJ1-2; TRBD1 might be the D (5 bases). DNA for the CDR3: TGTGCCAGCAGTCGGGGGTCAGCCGGCTACACCTTC. The encoded protein is CASSRGSAGYTF.